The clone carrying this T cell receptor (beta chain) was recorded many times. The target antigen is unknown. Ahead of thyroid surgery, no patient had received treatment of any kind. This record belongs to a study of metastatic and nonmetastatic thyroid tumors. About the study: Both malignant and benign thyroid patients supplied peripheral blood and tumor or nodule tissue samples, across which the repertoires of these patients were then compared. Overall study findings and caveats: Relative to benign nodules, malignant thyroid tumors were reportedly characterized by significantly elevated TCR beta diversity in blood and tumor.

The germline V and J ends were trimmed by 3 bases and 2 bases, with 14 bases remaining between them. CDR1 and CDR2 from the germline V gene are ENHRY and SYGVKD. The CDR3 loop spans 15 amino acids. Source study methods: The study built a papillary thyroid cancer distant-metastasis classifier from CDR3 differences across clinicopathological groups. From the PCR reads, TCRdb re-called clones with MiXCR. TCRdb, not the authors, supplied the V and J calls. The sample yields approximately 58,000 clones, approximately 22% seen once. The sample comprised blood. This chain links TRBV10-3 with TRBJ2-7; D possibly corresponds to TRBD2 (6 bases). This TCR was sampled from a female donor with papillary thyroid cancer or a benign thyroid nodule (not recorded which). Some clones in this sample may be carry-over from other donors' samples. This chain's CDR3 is CAISDSGRGAYEQYF. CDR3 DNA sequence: TGTGCCATCAGTGATAGTGGGCGGGGAGCCTACGAGCAGTACTTC.